The sequence of this T cell receptor (beta chain) was determined in a study of blood T cell repertoires in COVID-19. About the research overall: Material from acute and convalescent COVID-19 was sourced from the United States, Italy and Spain.

Only in-frame clones appear in the TCRdb table, and some are missing; sequencing was by immunoSEQ multiplex PCR. The data hold 100,000 to 150,000 clones, with more than 70% observed a single time. The CDR3 spans 11 residues. Germline CDR1 SGHNT, CDR2 YYREEE (reference sequence). Note on this clone: Germline is not matched at one junction end, which may reflect a read error.

Sequenced input: peripheral blood. The clonotype comes from a man between 45 and 60 years old with acute or convalescent COVID-19. The J gene is TRBJ1-1, the V gene TRBV5-4; D is possibly TRBD1 (6 bases). The CDR3 bases are TGTGCCAGCAGCTGGGACACCGAAGCTTTCTTT. It specifies CASSWDTEAFF.